This T cell receptor (beta chain) was sequenced for a study of cytomegalovirus exposure and HLA in healthy donors. Regarding the study as a whole: For most TCR sequences rarity was the rule, although some public TCRs occurred in many donors. High specificity and sensitivity for cytomegalovirus status were reported for the classifier.

CDR1 is SGHDN and CDR2 is FVKESK in the germline V gene. The CDR3 extends over 14 amino acids. The PCR made use of 60 Vbeta and 13 Jbeta primers. Assay used: immunoSEQ multiplex PCR; TCRdb lists only in-frame clones, some missing. Here the sample spans over 200,000 clones, approximately 90% being singletons. This clone has more than one count but fewer than ten. Its antigen is not known. One end of the junction fails to match germline, which may point to a read error. The sequence was obtained from a young woman in good health and CMV-seronegative. The V and J genes are TRBV14 and TRBJ2-1; 8 bases are shared with TRBD2. Sequenced: PBMCs. CDR3 nucleotide sequence: TGTGCCAGCAGCCAAGCGACTAGCGTGAGGAACGGGATCTTC. Translation gives CASSQATSVRNGIF.